Detailed here is one T cell receptor beta chain. This sample is drawn from a study of blood T cell repertoires in COVID-19. Study context: Whether acute or convalescent, the COVID-19 samples came from the United States, Italy and Spain. The cDNA or gDNA used as material had been derived from T cells, B-cell-depleted T cells, or PBMCs.

With V trimmed by 3 bases and J by 5 bases, 8 bases remained unmatched. The germline V gene encodes CDR1 SGDLS and CDR2 YYNGEE. This CDR3 has 15 residues. Assay: immunoSEQ multiplex PCR; the TCRdb copy retains only in-frame clones and omits some. The sample holds 140,000 to 150,000 clones, 80% to 90% seen once. This TCR came from a human donor with acute or convalescent COVID-19. The donor label of this sample is uncertain. Input material: peripheral blood. This chain connects TRBV9 to TRBJ1-1, with 9 bases aligning to TRBD1. The CDR3 nucleotides are TGTGCCAGCAGCGCCTCGGGACAGGGCAATACTGAAGCTTTCTTT. Protein product: CASSASGQGNTEAFF.